The rows below give T cell receptor beta chains drawn from one sample of a study of OX40 agonist ivuxolimab in advanced cancers. Produced via immunoSEQ multiplex PCR; TCRdb's table is partial and in-frame only. This table holds around 19,000 clones, approximately 74% found once. The source was CD4+ or CD8+ T cells sorted from blood, collected in a trial of the OX40 agonist ivuxolimab. These TCRs come from an adult with an advanced solid tumor such as melanoma, head and neck, liver or kidney cancer. Each CDR3 is given with its conserved first and last residue.

v_call	j_call	cdr3_length	cdr3_aa
TRBV11-2	TRBJ2-5	15	CASSFGTGKQETQYF
TRBV6-1	TRBJ1-5	16	CASSEWTGSNNQPQHF
TRBV27	TRBJ1-2	13	CASSPQGVYGYTF
TRBV28	TRBJ2-1	15	CASSDVDQGRNEQFF
TRBV28	TRBJ1-2	15	CASSLLQGADYGYTF
TRBV9	TRBJ2-7	15	CASSVGPDSLYEQYF
TRBV7-2	TRBJ2-2	15	CASSPAFPKAGELFF
TRBV11-3	TRBJ2-7	14	CASSFAGETYEQYF
TRBV28	TRBJ1-6	13	CASTRDRELPLHF
TRBV9	TRBJ2-7	15	CASSATGTGIYEQYF
TRBV27	TRBJ2-7	12	CASSGLMGEQYF
TRBV2	TRBJ2-1	11	CASQGPNEQFF
TRBV11-1	TRBJ2-2	15	CASSLGLGNTGELFF
TRBV27	TRBJ1-5	14	CASSPQGWIQPQHF
TRBV19	TRBJ2-1	13	CASDGGVYNEQFF
TRBV11-2	TRBJ2-3	16	CASSLGLAGVTDTQYF
TRBV30	TRBJ2-4	17	CAWSVPRRSLAKNIQYF
TRBV27	TRBJ2-3	15	CATGLAGPFTDTQYF
TRBV6-1	TRBJ1-3	15	CASSEAQFSGNTIYF
TRBV9	TRBJ2-1	15	CASSVGGGSGNEQFF
TRBV9	TRBJ2-6	19	CASSERGTDPSSGANVLTF
TRBV28	TRBJ1-4	14	CASSLGGEVEKLFF
TRBV28	TRBJ2-7	14	CASSAGGLGYEQYF